This TCR beta chain came from a study of sequential checkpoint blockade in melanoma. Study context: Randomization was 1:1 between first-line nivolumab→ipilimumab and ipilimumab→nivolumab. Both treatment sequences were followed by maintenance nivolumab.

Treatment indicated: randomized to nivolumab then ipilimumab (arm A) or the reverse (arm B). Sequencing was performed with immunoSEQ multiplex PCR; in TCRdb, only in-frame clones are kept and a portion is missing. The sample has about 6,000 clones, roughly 21% seen once. Trimming at V came to 5 bases and at J to 4 bases, leaving 7 bases not matched to a gene. There are 15 residues in the CDR3. Germline V lookup: CDR1 KGHSH, CDR2 LQKENI. This sequence joins TRBV18 and TRBJ2-1; 8 nucleotides agree with TRBD1. This TCR came from a human donor with melanoma. The sample here was tumor tissue (inferred from file names), taken from a patient given nivolumab and ipilimumab in sequence. CDR3 nucleotide sequence: TGTGCCAGCTCAGCCGGACAGGGTCCGTACAATGAGCAGTTCTTC. Amino acids: CASSAGQGPYNEQFF.